The following is a TCR beta chain sequence with its context. TCRdb reprocessed the 5' RACE reads with MiXCR, giving one entry per CDR3 protein. This table has some 41,000 distinct CDR3 sequences, about 22% appearing once. The data were obtained in a study of spatial heterogeneity in lung cancer. Time point of the sample: blood at routine non-recurrence follow-up after resection. Germline CDR1 reads SGHAT; CDR2 reads FQNNGV. V was cut by 4 bases and J by 3 bases, with 12 bases left in between. This CDR3 is built from 14 residues. The sample was PBMCs, taken at follow-up. V gene TRBV11-2 combines with J gene TRBJ1-1; maybe TRBD1 (6 bases). The receptor was isolated from a female donor with early-stage non-small cell lung cancer. The CDR3 DNA sequence: TGTGCCAGCAGCTCCAGGGGAGGATACACTGAAGCTTTCTTT. It is translated as CASSSRGGYTEAFF.